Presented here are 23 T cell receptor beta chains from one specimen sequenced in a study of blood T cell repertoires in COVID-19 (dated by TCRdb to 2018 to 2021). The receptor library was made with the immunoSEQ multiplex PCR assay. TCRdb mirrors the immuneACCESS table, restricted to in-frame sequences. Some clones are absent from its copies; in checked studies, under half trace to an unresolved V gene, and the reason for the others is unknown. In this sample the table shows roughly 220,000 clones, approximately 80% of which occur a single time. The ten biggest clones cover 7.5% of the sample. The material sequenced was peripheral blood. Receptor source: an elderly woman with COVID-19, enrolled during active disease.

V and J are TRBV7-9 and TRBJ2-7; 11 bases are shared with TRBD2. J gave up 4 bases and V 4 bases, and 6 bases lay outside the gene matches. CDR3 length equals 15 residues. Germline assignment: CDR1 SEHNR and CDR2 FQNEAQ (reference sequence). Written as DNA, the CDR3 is TGTGCCAGCAGCTCCGGACTAGCGGGCGGTTACGAGCAGTACTTC. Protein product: CASSSGLAGGYEQYF. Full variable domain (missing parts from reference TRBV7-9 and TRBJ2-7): DTGVSQNPRHKITKRGQNVTFRCDPISEHNRLYWYRQTLGQGPEFLTYFQNEAQLEKSRLLSDRFSAERPKGSFSTLEIQRTEQGDSAMYLCASSSGLAGGYEQYFGPGTRLTVT.

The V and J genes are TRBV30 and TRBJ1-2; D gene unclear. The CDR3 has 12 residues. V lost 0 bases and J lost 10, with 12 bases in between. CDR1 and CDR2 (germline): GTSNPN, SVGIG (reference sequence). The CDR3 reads CAWSVGRRDYTF. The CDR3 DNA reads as TGTGCCTGGAGTGTAGGGCGACGGGACTACACCTTC.

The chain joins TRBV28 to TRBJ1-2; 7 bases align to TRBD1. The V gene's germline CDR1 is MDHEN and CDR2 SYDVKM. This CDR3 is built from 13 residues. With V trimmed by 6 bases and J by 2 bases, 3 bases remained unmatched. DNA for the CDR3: TGTGCCAGCAGACTGACAGGGAACTATGGCTACACCTTC. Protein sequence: CASRLTGNYGYTF.

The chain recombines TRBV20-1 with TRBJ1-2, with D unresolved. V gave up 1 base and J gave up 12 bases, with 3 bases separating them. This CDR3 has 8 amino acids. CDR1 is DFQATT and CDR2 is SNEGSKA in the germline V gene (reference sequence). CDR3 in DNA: TGCAGTGCTAGAGTTAACACCTTC. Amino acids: CSARVNTF.

Here the CDR3 reads CASRMTGGDTEAFF. The CDR3 nucleotides read TGTGCCAGCAGGATGACTGGGGGCGACACTGAAGCTTTCTTT. The chain recombines TRBV6-5 with TRBJ1-1; tentatively, D is TRBD1 (6 bases). Looked up from germline, CDR1 is MNHEY and CDR2 is SVGAGI. Trimming took 6 bases from V and 3 from J, leaving 14 bases between them. The length of the CDR3 is 14 residues.

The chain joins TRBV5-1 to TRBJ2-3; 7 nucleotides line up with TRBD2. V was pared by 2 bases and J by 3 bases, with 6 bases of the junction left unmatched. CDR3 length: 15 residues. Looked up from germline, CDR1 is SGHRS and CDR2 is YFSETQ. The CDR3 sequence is CASSLGGSLTDTQYF. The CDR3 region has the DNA TGCGCCAGCAGCTTAGGCGGGAGTCTAACAGATACGCAGTATTTT.

Here the CDR3 reads CASSYWSPTINYGYTF. The CDR3 DNA reads as TGTGCCAGCAGTTACTGGAGCCCAACTATAAACTATGGCTACACCTTC. The chain uses TRBV6-6 and TRBJ1-2; no clear D gene. CDR3 length: 16 residues. V lost 1 base and J lost 2, with 14 bases in between. CDR1 is MNHNY, CDR2 SVGAGI, per germline (reference sequence).

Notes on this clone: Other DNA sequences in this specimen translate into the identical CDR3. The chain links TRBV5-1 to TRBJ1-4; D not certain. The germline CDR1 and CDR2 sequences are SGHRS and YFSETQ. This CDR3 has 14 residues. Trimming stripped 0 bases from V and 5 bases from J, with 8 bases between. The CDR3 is CASSLDSGNEKLFF. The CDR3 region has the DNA TGCGCCAGCAGCTTGGATTCGGGAAATGAAAAACTGTTTTTT.

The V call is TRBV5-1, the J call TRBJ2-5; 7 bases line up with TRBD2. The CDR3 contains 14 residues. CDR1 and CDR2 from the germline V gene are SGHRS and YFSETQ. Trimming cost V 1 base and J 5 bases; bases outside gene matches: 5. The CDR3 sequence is CASSLTGGGETQYF. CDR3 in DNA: TGCGCCAGCAGCTTGACGGGGGGAGGGGAGACCCAGTACTTC.

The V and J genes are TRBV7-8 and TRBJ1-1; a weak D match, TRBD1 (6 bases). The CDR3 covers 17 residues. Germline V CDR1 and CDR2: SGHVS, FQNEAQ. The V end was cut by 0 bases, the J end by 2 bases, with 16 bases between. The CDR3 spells CASSLAFWDTRNTEAFF. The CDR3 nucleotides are TGTGCCAGCAGCTTAGCATTCTGGGACACGAGAAACACTGAAGCTTTCTTT.

In nucleotides, the CDR3 is TGTGCCAGCAGTTTTTTCGAGAATGAGCAGTTCTTC. Translated: CASSFFENEQFF. The chain uses TRBV12-3 or TRBV12-4 and TRBJ2-1; no clear D. CDR3 size: 12 residues. The V gene lost 3 bases and the J gene lost 7 bases, with 7 bases spanning the gap.

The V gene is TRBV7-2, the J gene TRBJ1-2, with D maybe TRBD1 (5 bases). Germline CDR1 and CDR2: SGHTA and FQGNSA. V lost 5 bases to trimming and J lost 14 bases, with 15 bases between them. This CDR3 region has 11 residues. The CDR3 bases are TGTGCCAGCAGCCCTCTTCGACAGTTAACCTTC. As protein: CASSPLRQLTF.

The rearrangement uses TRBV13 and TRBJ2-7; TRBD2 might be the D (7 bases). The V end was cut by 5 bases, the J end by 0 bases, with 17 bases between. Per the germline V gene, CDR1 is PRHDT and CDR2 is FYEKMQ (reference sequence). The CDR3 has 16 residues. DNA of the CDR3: TGTGCCAGCAGCCAAGGGGGGGCCGGGAGCTCCTACGAGCAGTACTTC. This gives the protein CASSQGGAGSSYEQYF.

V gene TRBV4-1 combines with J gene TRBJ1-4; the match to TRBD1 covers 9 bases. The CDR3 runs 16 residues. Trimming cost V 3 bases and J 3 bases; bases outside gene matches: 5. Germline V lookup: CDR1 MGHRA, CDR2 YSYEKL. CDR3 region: CASSQGTGQSNEKLFF. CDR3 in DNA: TGCGCCAGCAGCCAGGGGACAGGGCAATCTAATGAAAAACTGTTTTTT.

This CDR3 is CASSLATGLGSRTGELFF. The CDR3 DNA follows: TGTGCCAGCAGCTTAGCCACAGGGTTGGGGTCTCGGACCGGGGAGCTGTTTTTT. V and J are TRBV7-3 and TRBJ2-2; possible D gene TRBD1, 6 bases. Germline V gives CDR1 SGHTA, CDR2 FQGTGA. V dropped 2 bases and J dropped 5 bases, with 21 bases sitting between them. This CDR3 has 18 amino acids.

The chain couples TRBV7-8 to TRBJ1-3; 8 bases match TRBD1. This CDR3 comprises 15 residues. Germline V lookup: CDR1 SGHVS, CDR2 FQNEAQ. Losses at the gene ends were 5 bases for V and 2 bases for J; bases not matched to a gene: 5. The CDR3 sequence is CASSPRDRPGNTIYF. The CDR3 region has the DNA TGTGCCAGCAGCCCCCGGGACAGGCCTGGAAACACCATATATTTT.

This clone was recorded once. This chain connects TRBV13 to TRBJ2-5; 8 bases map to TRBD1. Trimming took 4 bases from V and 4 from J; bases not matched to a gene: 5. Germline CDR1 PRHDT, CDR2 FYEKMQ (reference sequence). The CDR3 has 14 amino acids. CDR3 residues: CASSSRQGRETQYF. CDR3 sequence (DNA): TGTGCCAGCAGCTCTAGACAGGGGCGAGAGACCCAGTACTTC.

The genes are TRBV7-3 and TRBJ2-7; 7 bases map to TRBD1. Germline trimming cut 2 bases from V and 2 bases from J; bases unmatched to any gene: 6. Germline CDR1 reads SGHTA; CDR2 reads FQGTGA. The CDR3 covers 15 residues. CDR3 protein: CASSLVGTVAYEQYF. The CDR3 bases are TGTGCCAGCAGCTTAGTGGGGACAGTCGCCTACGAGCAGTACTTC.

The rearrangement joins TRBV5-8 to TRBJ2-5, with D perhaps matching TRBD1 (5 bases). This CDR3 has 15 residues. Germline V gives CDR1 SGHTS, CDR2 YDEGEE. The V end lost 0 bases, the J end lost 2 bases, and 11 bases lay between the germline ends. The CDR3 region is CASSLEGWAQETQYF. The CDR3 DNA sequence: TGTGCCAGCAGCTTGGAGGGGTGGGCACAAGAGACCCAGTACTTC. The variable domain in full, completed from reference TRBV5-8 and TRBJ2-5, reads EAGVTQSPTHLIKTRGQQATLRCSPISGHTSVYWYQQALGLGLQFLLWYDEGEERNRGNFPPRFSGRQFPNYSSELNVNALELEDSALYLCASSLEGWAQETQYFGPGTRLLVL.

The DNA for the CDR3 is TGTGCCAGTAGTGGACAGGGGGACTCTGGAAACACCATATATTTT. Translation gives CASSGQGDSGNTIYF. The rearrangement links TRBV19 to TRBJ1-3; 10 bases are shared with TRBD1. The germline gives CDR1 LNHDA, CDR2 SQIVND (reference sequence). This CDR3 is built from 15 residues. V shed 5 bases, J shed 0 bases, and the junction held 1 base outside the gene matches. Complete variable domain (other parts from reference TRBV19 and TRBJ1-3): DGGITQSPKYLFRKEGQNVTLSCEQNLNHDAMYWYRQDPGQGLRLIYYSQIVNDFQKGDIAEGYSVSREKKESFPLTVTSAQKNPTAFYLCASSGQGDSGNTIYFGEGSWLTVV.

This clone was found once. This CDR3 reads CASVQHGGGGYGYTF. DNA for the CDR3: TGTGCCAGTGTTCAGCATGGGGGGGGCGGCTATGGCTACACCTTC. V usage is TRBV28 and J usage is TRBJ1-2, with a tentative D call TRBD1 (6 bases). Trimming removed 9 bases at V and 4 bases at J, with 21 bases between. Germline CDR1 and CDR2: MDHEN and SYDVKM. The CDR3 totals 15 residues.

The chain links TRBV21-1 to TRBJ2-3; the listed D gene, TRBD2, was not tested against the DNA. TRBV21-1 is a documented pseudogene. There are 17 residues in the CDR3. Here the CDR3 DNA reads TGTGCCAGCAGCAAAACGGGGGATACAGACTACACAGATACGCAGTATTTT. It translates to CASSKTGDTDYTDTQYF.

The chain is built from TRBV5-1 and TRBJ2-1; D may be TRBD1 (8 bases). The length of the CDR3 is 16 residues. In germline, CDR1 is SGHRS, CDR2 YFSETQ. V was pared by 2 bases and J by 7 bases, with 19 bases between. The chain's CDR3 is CASSFRAGGGGNEQFF. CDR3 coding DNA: TGCGCCAGCAGCTTCCGGGCAGGGGGCGGGGGTAATGAGCAGTTCTTC.